This TCR beta chain was documented in a study of blood T cells in healthy people across ages. Study-wide results and caveats: Estimates of total diversity, which came from one million sequenced T cells, were considered to be underestimates.

Only a few counts were recorded for this clonotype. Its cognate antigen is unknown. The germline V gene has CDR1 MDHEN and CDR2 SYDVKM. This CDR3 is 16 amino acids long. Losses at the gene ends were 6 bases for V and 2 bases for J; bases not matched to a gene: 9. Sample-barcoded 5' priming and a J-beta primer mix drove a second PCR of roughly 7 to 11 cycles. TCRdb fed the 5' RACE reads into MiXCR, producing one record per CDR3 protein. Altogether 550,000 to 800,000 distinct CDR3 sequences are present, about 30% being singletons, with the ten largest covering 15%. This chain links TRBV28 with TRBJ2-1, with TRBD1 identical over 8 bases. This clonotype was sampled from a woman over 75 in good health. Sequenced: blood. CDR3 region: CASSSPTGAAYNEQFF. The CDR3 DNA reads TGTGCCAGCAGCTCCCCGACAGGGGCCGCCTACAATGAGCAGTTCTTC. The variable domain in full, completed from reference TRBV28 and TRBJ2-1, reads DVKVTQSSRYLVKRTGEKVFLECVQDMDHENMFWYRQDPGLGLRLIYFSYDVKMKEKGDIPEGYSVSREKKERFSLILESASTNQTSMYLCASSSPTGAAYNEQFFGPGTRLTVL.